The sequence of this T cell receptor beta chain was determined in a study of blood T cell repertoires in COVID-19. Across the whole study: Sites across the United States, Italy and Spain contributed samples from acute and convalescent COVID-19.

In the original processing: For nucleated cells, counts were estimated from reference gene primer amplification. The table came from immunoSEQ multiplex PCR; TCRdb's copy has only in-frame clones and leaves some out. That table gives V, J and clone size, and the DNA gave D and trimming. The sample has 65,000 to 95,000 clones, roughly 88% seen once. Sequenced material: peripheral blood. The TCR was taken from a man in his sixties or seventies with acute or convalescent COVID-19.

Written as DNA, the CDR3 is TGTGCCAGCAGTCCGGACAGCTCGAGCTCCTACAATGAGCAGTTCTTC. This encodes CASSPDSSSSYNEQFF. The J gene is TRBJ2-1, the V gene TRBV28, with D possibly TRBD1 on 6 matching bases. The CDR3 length is 16 residues. The germline V gene has CDR1 MDHEN and CDR2 SYDVKM. The germline V and J ends were trimmed by 5 bases and 0 bases, with 14 bases remaining between them.